Listed below are T cell receptor beta chains from one sample, sequenced in a study of HIV-infected patients and healthy controls. TCRdb itself ran the 5' RACE reads through MiXCR, one entry per CDR3 protein. The sample has 15,000 to 20,000 distinct CDR3 sequences, more than 9% seen once; the top ten hold approximately 12%. Input material: blood. All receptors come from an adult in good health. Both conserved end residues are part of each CDR3. D genes are given only for firm matches. The size entry is marked missing in some rows and otherwise reads once, few, many or a size class.

- | TRBJ2-5 | TRBV6-6 | few | CASSWDEKETQYF | TGTGCCTCGTCATGGGACGAAAAAGAGACCCAGTACTTC
TRBD1 | TRBJ1-5 | TRBV15 | - | CATSGDRENQPQHF | TGTGCCACCAGCGGGGACAGGGAGAATCAGCCCCAGCATTTT
TRBD1 | TRBJ2-3 | TRBV9 | few | CASSDTGAGTDTQYF | TGTGCCAGCAGTGATACAGGGGCGGGCACAGATACGCAGTATTTT
- | TRBJ1-5 | TRBV20-1 | few | CSALQGAGSNQPQHF | TGCAGTGCCCTACAGGGTGCGGGAAGCAATCAGCCCCAGCATTTT
- | TRBJ1-1 | TRBV7-8 | many | CASSLKEYTEAFF | TGTGCCAGCAGCTTAAAGGAGTACACTGAAGCTTTCTTT
TRBD1 | TRBJ1-2 | TRBV7-9 | medium-sized | CASSSSGGTIGYTF | TGTGCCAGCAGCTCGTCAGGGGGCACGATAGGCTACACCTTC
TRBD1 | TRBJ1-1 | TRBV25-1 | medium-sized | CASSERDRAAFF | TGTGCCAGCAGTGAACGGGACAGGGCAGCTTTCTTT
TRBD1 | TRBJ1-5 | TRBV18 | medium-sized | CASSQQTGEQPQHF | TGTGCCAGCTCGCAGCAGACAGGGGAACAGCCCCAGCATTTT
- | TRBJ1-2 | TRBV19 | few | CASRGSTHYGYTF | TGTGCCAGTAGGGGGTCCACACACTATGGCTACACCTTC
- | TRBJ2-3 | TRBV7-2 | many | CASSLDRTGTDTQYF | TGTGCCAGCAGCTTAGATCGGACAGGCACAGATACGCAGTATTTT
TRBD2 | TRBJ2-3 | TRBV5-1 | few | CASRSGVSTDTQYF | TGCGCCAGCAGAAGCGGGGTTAGCACAGATACGCAGTATTTT
- | TRBJ1-4 | TRBV15 | many | CATSRSRDGNEKLFF | TGTGCCACCAGCAGATCCCGGGACGGAAATGAAAAACTGTTTTTT
TRBD1 | TRBJ2-3 | TRBV20-1 | - | CSARGQGARTDTQYF | TGCAGTGCTAGAGGGCAGGGGGCGCGCACAGATACGCAGTATTTT
- | TRBJ2-7 | TRBV6-6 | - | CASTGFISYEQYF | TGTGCCAGCACCGGGTTCATCTCCTACGAGCAGTACTTC
- | TRBJ1-3 | TRBV9 | many | CASTPGWSSGNTIYF | TGTGCCAGCACCCCAGGGTGGTCCTCTGGAAACACCATATATTTT
- | TRBJ2-5 | TRBV20-1 | many | CSASEHQARETQYF | TGCAGTGCCTCAGAACATCAGGCCCGAGAGACCCAGTACTTC
TRBD1 | TRBJ1-6 | TRBV12-3/TRBV12-4 | few | CASGTGISPLHF | TGTGCCAGCGGGACAGGGATTTCACCCCTCCACTTT
- | TRBJ1-3 | TRBV7-2 | many | CASSLVQALSGNTIYF | TGTGCCAGCAGCTTAGTTCAGGCCCTCTCTGGAAACACCATATATTTT
- | TRBJ1-2 | TRBV3-1 | medium-sized | CASSRGVRSTNNYGYTF | TGTGCCAGCAGCCGTGGAGTGAGATCGACCAATAACTATGGCTACACCTTC
- | TRBJ1-6 | TRBV2 | many | CASSVRNSPLHF | TGTGCCAGCAGTGTTCGGAATTCACCCCTCCACTTT
- | TRBJ1-2 | TRBV5-1 | - | CASSLLAPPAHGYTF | TGCGCCAGCAGCTTGTTGGCCCCCCCGGCACATGGCTACACCTTC
- | TRBJ1-1 | TRBV20-1 | medium-sized | CSARSPSRQTEAFF | TGCAGTGCTAGATCCCCCTCAAGACAGACCGAAGCTTTCTTT
- | TRBJ2-3 | TRBV11-3 | many | CASSSNYRDTQYF | TGTGCCAGCAGCTCGAACTACCGAGATACGCAGTATTTT
- | TRBJ1-2 | TRBV14 | many | CASSQELAGVNGYTF | TGTGCCAGCAGCCAAGAGTTGGCAGGGGTCAATGGCTACACCTTC
- | TRBJ2-1 | TRBV5-1 | few | CASSFDYVYNEQFF | TGCGCCAGCAGCTTTGACTATGTCTACAATGAGCAGTTCTTC
TRBD2 | TRBJ2-3 | TRBV5-5 | many | CASSLAVTLAGGRTQYF | TGTGCCAGCAGCTTGGCCGTAACCTTAGCGGGGGGCCGGACGCAGTATTTT
TRBD1 | TRBJ2-6 | TRBV4-1 | many | CASRGTGLSGANVLTF | TGCGCCAGCAGGGGGACAGGCCTCTCTGGGGCCAACGTCCTGACTTTC
TRBD1 | TRBJ2-3 | TRBV20-1 | few | CSARDPGTGFPDTQYF | TGCAGTGCTAGAGATCCTGGGACAGGTTTCCCAGATACGCAGTATTTT
- | TRBJ2-1 | TRBV11-1 | - | CASSPRREQFF | TGTGCCAGCAGCCCCCGCAGGGAGCAGTTCTTC
- | TRBJ1-4 | TRBV5-1 | many | CASSLAIRGEKLFF | TGCGCCAGCAGCTTGGCCATCAGGGGAGAAAAACTGTTTTTT
- | TRBJ1-2 | TRBV7-2 | medium-sized | CASSPPPNFYTF | TGTGCCAGCAGCCCACCTCCCAATTTCTACACCTTC
- | TRBJ2-1 | TRBV7-2 | - | CASSLAIGVPNEQFF | TGTGCCAGCAGCTTAGCGATTGGGGTCCCCAATGAGCAGTTCTTC
- | TRBJ1-1 | TRBV7-2 | - | CASSASGARTEAFF | TGTGCCAGCAGCGCGTCCGGGGCACGAACTGAAGCTTTCTTT
- | TRBJ1-5 | TRBV12-3/TRBV12-4 | many | CASSPTRINQPQHF | TGTGCCAGCAGTCCTACGAGAATCAATCAGCCCCAGCATTTT
- | TRBJ2-3 | TRBV29-1 | medium-sized | CSVAFPDTQYF | TGCAGCGTTGCATTCCCAGATACGCAGTATTTT
TRBD2 | TRBJ2-3 | TRBV5-6 | medium-sized | CASRGAGFPADTQYF | TGTGCCAGCAGGGGAGCGGGGTTCCCCGCAGATACGCAGTATTTT
TRBD1 | TRBJ1-1 | TRBV30 | few | CAWSADRLNTEAFF | TGTGCCTGGAGTGCGGACAGGTTGAACACTGAAGCTTTCTTT
- | TRBJ2-1 | TRBV6-2/TRBV6-3 | many | CASSYTITPYNEQFF | TGTGCCAGCAGCTACACTATCACCCCTTACAATGAGCAGTTCTTC
- | TRBJ2-1 | TRBV25-1 | - | CASSSRTYNEQFF | TGTGCCAGCAGTTCCCGGACTTACAATGAGCAGTTCTTC
- | TRBJ1-5 | TRBV19 | many | CASSINWGRNQPQHF | TGTGCCAGTAGTATAAATTGGGGGCGGAATCAGCCCCAGCATTTT
TRBD1 | TRBJ1-1 | TRBV5-1 | - | CASSASGGVNTEAFF | TGCGCCAGCAGCGCGTCAGGGGGGGTGAACACTGAAGCTTTCTTT
TRBD2 | TRBJ2-3 | TRBV28 | many | CASNPRTSGPDTQYF | TGTGCCAGCAACCCCCGGACTAGCGGGCCAGATACGCAGTATTTT
TRBD2 | TRBJ2-4 | TRBV7-2 | many | CASSLAGTSGENIQYF | TGTGCCAGCAGCTTAGCCGGGACTAGCGGAGAAAACATTCAGTACTTC
- | TRBJ1-6 | TRBV20-1 | many | CSANPVDISYNSPLHF | TGCAGTGCCAACCCGGTCGATATCTCCTATAATTCACCCCTCCACTTT
- | TRBJ2-2 | TRBV29-1 | many | CSVWVNTGELFF | TGCAGCGTTTGGGTAAACACCGGGGAGCTGTTTTTT
TRBD1 | TRBJ1-6 | TRBV4-3 | - | CASSQRDRGSSPLHF | TGCGCCAGCAGCCAAAGGGACAGGGGGAGTTCACCCCTCCACTTT
TRBD1 | TRBJ1-5 | TRBV7-9 | - | CASSSWTGENQPQHF | TGTGCCAGCAGCTCCTGGACAGGGGAAAATCAGCCCCAGCATTTT
TRBD1 | TRBJ1-1 | TRBV7-2 | - | CASSYRQGRQNTEAFF | TGTGCCAGCAGCTATCGACAGGGGCGACAGAACACTGAAGCTTTCTTT
- | TRBJ1-5 | TRBV19 | - | CASSIPGGAVQPQHF | TGTGCCAGTAGTATCCCGGGGGGCGCGGTGCAGCCCCAGCATTTT
- | TRBJ1-2 | TRBV4-3 | many | CASSQKALNRGASGYTF | TGCGCCAGCAGCCAAAAAGCCCTTAATAGGGGGGCTAGCGGCTACACCTTC
- | TRBJ1-1 | TRBV5-6 | - | CASSLDRGRVNTEAFF | TGTGCCAGCAGCTTAGACCGGGGCAGAGTGAACACTGAAGCTTTCTTT